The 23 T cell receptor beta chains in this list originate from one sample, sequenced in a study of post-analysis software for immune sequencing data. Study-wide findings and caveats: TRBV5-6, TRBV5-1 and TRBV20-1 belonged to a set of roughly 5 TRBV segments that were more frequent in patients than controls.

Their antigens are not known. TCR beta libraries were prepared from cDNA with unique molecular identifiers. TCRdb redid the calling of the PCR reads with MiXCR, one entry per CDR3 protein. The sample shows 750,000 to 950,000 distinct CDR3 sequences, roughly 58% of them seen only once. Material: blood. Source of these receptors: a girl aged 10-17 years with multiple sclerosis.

DNA for the CDR3: TGCAGTGCACCCGGGACAGCCGTGCGTGAAAAACTGTTTTTT. It codes for CSAPGTAVREKLFF. This sequence joins TRBV20-1 and TRBJ1-4, with TRBD1 identical over 7 bases. The CDR3 has 14 amino acids. CDR1 and CDR2 (germline): DFQATT, SNEGSKA (reference sequence). Trimming cost V 6 bases and J 7 bases; bases outside gene matches: 11.

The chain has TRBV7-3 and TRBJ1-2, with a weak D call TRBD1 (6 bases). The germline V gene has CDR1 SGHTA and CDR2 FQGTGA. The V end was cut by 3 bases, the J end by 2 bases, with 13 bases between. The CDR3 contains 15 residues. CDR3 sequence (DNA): TGTGCCAGCAGCTTCCACAGGGAATCGAACTATGGCTACACCTTC. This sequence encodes CASSFHRESNYGYTF.

This CDR3 is CATRRTSGEETQYF. CDR3 sequence (DNA): TGTGCCACCAGAAGGACTAGCGGAGAAGAGACCCAGTACTTC. The chain uses TRBV15 and TRBJ2-5; 10 positions agree with TRBD2. Germline lookup yields CDR1 LNHNV and CDR2 YYDKDF (reference sequence). Unmatched junction bases numbered 4, after V lost 6 bases and J lost 3 bases. The CDR3 loop spans 14 amino acids. Complete variable domain (other parts from reference TRBV15 and TRBJ2-5): DAMVIQNPRYQVTQFGKPVTLSCSQTLNHNVMYWYQQKSSQAPKLLFHYYDKDFNNEADTPDNFQSRRPNTSFCFLDIRSPGLGDTAMYLCATRRTSGEETQYFGPGTRLLVL.

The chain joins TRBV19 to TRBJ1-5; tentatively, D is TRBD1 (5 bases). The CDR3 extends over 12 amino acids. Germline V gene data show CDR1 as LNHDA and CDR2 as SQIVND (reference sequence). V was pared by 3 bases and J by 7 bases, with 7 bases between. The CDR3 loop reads CASSMRGQPQHF. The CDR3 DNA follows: TGTGCCAGTAGTATGAGGGGCCAGCCCCAGCATTTT.

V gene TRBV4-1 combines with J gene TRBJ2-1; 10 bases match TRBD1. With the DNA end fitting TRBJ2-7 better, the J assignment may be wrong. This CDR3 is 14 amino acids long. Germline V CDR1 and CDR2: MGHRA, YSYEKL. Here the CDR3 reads CASSQGQGAGEQYF. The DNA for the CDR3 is TGCGCCAGCAGCCAAGGACAGGGGGCAGGGGAGCAGTACTTC.

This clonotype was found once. The DNA of the CDR3 is TGTGCCAGCAGCTTGGGCGGGGGGTTCTATTCGAATGAGCAGTACTTC. This encodes CASSLGGGFYSNEQYF. The chain couples TRBV7-3 to TRBJ2-5; 8 bases align to TRBD2. CDR1 SGHTA and CDR2 FQGTGA come from the germline V gene. Trimming removed 3 bases from V and 11 bases from J; junction bases left unmatched: 17. The CDR3 is 16 residues long.

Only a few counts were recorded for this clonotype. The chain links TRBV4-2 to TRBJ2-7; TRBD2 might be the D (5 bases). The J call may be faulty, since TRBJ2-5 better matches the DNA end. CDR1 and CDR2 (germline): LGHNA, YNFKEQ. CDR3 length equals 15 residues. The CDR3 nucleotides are TGTGCCAGCAGCCAGGTTACCGCGAGGGAAGAGACCCAGTACTTC. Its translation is CASSQVTAREETQYF.

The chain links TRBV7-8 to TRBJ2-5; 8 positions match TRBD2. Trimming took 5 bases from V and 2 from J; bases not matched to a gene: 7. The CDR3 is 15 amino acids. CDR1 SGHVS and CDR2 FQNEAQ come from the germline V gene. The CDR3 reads CASSRISGVQETQYF. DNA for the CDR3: TGTGCCAGCAGCCGTATTAGCGGGGTTCAAGAGACCCAGTACTTC.

CDR3 DNA: TGTGCCAGCAGGGTGGACGGAGACTACGAGCAGTACTTC. This translates into CASRVDGDYEQYF. The chain uses TRBV6-2 or TRBV6-3 and TRBJ2-7; unclear D gene. Trimming removed 6 bases from V and 3 bases from J, with 12 bases in between. The length of the CDR3 is 13 residues. Germline CDR1 MNHEY, CDR2 SVGEGT.

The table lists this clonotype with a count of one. The CDR3 DNA is TGTGCCAGCAGTTTTTTGGCCTCCAGTGAGCAGTTCTTC. It encodes CASSFLASSEQFF. The chain recombines TRBV27 with TRBJ2-1; the D is unclear. The germline V and J ends were trimmed by 3 bases and 9 bases, with 12 bases remaining between them. This CDR3 comprises 13 residues. Germline assignment: CDR1 MNHEY and CDR2 SMNVEV (reference sequence).

Here the CDR3 reads CSVERVPRTVSNQPQHF. For the CDR3, the DNA is TGCAGCGTTGAGCGAGTCCCCAGGACTGTTAGCAATCAGCCCCAGCATTTT. The chain employs TRBV29-1 and TRBJ1-5; unclear D gene. The CDR3 extends over 17 amino acids. V was trimmed by 3 bases and J by 0 bases, leaving 18 bases between them. Germline V gene data show CDR1 as SQVTM and CDR2 as ANQGSEA.

CDR3 DNA: TGCAGCGTTCGGGACCTTAGCTCCTACGAGCAGTACTTC. Its protein product is CSVRDLSSYEQYF. This chain joins TRBV29-1 and TRBJ2-7; D might be TRBD1 or TRBD2, each matching 5 bases. The ends were cut back, 5 bases at V and 0 bases at J, with 11 bases in the middle. Germline V gene data show CDR1 as SQVTM and CDR2 as ANQGSEA. CDR3 length: 13 residues.

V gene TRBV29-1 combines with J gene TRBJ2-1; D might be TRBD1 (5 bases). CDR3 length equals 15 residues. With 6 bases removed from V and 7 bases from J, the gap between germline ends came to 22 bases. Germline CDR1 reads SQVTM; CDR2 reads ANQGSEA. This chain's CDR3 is CSVPFQGRAQNEQFF. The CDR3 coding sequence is TGCAGCGTCCCATTCCAGGGAAGGGCGCAGAATGAGCAGTTCTTC.

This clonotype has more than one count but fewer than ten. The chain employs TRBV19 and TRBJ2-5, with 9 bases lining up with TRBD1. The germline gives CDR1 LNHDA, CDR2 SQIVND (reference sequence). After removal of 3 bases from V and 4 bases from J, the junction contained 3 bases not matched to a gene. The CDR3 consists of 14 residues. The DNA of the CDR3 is TGTGCCAGTAGTATCTCGACAGGGGGAGAGACCCAGTACTTC. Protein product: CASSISTGGETQYF.

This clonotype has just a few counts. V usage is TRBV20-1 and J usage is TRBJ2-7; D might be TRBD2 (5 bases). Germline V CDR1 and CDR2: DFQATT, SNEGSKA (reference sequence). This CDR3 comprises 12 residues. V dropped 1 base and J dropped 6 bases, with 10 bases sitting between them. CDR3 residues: CSARGLATEQYF. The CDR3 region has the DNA TGCAGTGCTAGAGGTCTAGCAACCGAGCAGTACTTC.

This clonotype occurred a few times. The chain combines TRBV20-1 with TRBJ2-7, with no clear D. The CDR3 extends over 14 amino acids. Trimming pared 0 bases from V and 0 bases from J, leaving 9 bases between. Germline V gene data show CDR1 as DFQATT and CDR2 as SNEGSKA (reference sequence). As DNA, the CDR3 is TGCAGTGCTAGAGAAGAGCGCCGCTCCTACGAGCAGTACTTC. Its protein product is CSAREERRSYEQYF.

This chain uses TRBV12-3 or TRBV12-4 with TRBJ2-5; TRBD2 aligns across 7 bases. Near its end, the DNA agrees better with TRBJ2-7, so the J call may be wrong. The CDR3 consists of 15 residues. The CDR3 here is CASSLAEGGGYEQYF. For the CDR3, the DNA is TGTGCCAGCAGTTTGGCGGAGGGCGGGGGCTACGAGCAGTACTTC.

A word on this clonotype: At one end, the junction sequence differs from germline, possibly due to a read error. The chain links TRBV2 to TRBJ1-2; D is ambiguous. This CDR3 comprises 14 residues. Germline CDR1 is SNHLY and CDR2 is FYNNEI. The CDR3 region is CASSDQTPSYDYTF. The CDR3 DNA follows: TGTGCCAGCAGTGACCAGACACCCTCCTATGACTACACCTTC.

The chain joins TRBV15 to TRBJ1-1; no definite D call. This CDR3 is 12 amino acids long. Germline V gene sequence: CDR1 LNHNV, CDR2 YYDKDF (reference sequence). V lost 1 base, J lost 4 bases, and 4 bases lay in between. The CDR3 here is CATSRVGTEAFF. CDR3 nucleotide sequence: TGTGCCACCAGCAGAGTTGGCACTGAAGCTTTCTTT.

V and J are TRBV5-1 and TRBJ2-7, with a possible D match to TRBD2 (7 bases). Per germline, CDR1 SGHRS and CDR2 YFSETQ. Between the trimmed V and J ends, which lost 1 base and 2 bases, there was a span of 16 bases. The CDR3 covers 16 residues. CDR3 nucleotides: TGCGCCAGCAGCTTGACGGCGGGGGCGGGAACCTACGAGCAGTACTTC. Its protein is CASSLTAGAGTYEQYF. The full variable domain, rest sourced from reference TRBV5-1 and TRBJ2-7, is KAGVTQTPRYLIKTRGQQVTLSCSPISGHRSVSWYQQTPGQGLQFLFEYFSETQRNKGNFPGRFSGRQFSNSRSEMNVSTLELGDSALYLCASSLTAGAGTYEQYFGPGTRLTVT.

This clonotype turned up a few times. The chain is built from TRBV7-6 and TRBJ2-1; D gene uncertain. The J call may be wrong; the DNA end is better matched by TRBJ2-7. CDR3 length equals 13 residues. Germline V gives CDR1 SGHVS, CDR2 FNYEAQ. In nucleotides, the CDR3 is TGTGCCAGCAGCTTACTAGAATACAATGAGCAGTACTTC. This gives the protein CASSLLEYNEQYF.

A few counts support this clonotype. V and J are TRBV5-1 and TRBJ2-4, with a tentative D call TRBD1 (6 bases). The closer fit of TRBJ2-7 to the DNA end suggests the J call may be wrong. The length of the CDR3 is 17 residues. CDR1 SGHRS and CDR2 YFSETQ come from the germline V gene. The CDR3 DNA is TGCGCCAGCAGCTTGGGGAGTCTTGACAGGTCCGCCTACGAGCAGTACTTC. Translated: CASSLGSLDRSAYEQYF.

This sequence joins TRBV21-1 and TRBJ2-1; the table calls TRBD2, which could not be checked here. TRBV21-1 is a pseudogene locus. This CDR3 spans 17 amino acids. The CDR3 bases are TGTGCCAGCAGCAAATCGATCGCGGAAAGGCTAGGCGATGAGCAGTTCTTC. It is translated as CASSKSIAERLGDEQFF.